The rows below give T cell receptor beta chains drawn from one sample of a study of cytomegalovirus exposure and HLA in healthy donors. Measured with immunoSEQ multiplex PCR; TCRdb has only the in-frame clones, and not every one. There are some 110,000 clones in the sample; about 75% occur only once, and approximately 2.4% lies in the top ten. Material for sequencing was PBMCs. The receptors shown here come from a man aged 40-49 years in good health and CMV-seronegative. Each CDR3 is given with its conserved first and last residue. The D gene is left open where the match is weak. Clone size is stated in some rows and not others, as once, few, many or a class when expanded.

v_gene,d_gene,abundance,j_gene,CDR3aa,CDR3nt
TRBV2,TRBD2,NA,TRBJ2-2,CASSEGPAGSGELFF,TGTGCCAGCAGTGAAGGTCCAGCGGGATCCGGGGAGCTGTTTTTT
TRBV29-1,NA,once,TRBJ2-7,CSVEGNGYEQYF,TGCAGCGTTGAAGGGAACGGGTACGAGCAGTACTTC
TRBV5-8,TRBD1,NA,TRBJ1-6,CASSTRQGIDSPLHF,TGTGCCAGCAGCACTCGACAGGGTATTGACTCACCCCTCCACTTT
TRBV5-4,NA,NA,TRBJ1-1,CASSLGYGWGVNTEAFF,TGTGCCAGCAGCTTGGGGTATGGGTGGGGGGTAAACACTGAAGCTTTCTTT
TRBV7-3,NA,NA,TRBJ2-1,CASSGNILSSYNEQFF,TGTGCCAGCAGCGGTAATATCCTAAGCTCCTACAATGAGCAGTTCTTC
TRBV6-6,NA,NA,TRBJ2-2,CASSFADRNTGELFF,TGTGCCAGCAGTTTCGCCGACAGGAACACCGGGGAGCTGTTTTTT
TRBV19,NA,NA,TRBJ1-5,CASSIAGWQPQHF,TGTGCCAGTAGTATCGCGGGATGGCAGCCCCAGCATTTT
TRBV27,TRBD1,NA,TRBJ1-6,CASRLTGGKSPLHF,TGTGCCAGCAGGTTAACAGGGGGCAAGTCACCCCTCCACTTT
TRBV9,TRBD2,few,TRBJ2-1,CASSVVAGGGWQFF,TGTGCCAGCAGCGTAGTTGCGGGGGGCGGATGGCAGTTCTTC
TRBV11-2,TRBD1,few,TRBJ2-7,CASSPPPRQGAGEQYF,TGTGCCAGCAGCCCTCCTCCTCGACAGGGGGCCGGCGAGCAGTACTTC
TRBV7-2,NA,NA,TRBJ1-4,CASSLGRWEGKLFF,TGTGCCAGCAGCTTGGGCAGGTGGGAGGGAAAACTGTTTTTT
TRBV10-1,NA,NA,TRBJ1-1,CASTPRAVYMNTEAFF,TGCGCCAGCACCCCGCGGGCAGTCTACATGAACACTGAAGCTTTCTTT
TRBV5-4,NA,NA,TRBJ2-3,CASSLGGTSTDTQYF,TGTGCCAGCAGCTTGGGCGGGACTAGCACAGATACGCAGTATTTT
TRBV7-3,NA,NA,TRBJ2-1,CASSPAGGSYNEQFF,TGTGCCAGCAGCCCCGCGGGCGGCTCCTACAATGAGCAGTTCTTC
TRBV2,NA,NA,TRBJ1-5,CASIGRMGDQPQHF,TGTGCCAGCATCGGGAGGATGGGAGATCAGCCCCAGCATTTT
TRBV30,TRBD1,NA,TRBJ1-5,CAWSAPLDRGSNQPQHF,TGTGCCTGGAGTGCACCTTTGGACAGGGGAAGCAATCAGCCCCAGCATTTT
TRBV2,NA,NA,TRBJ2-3,CASLEVGTQYF,TGTGCCAGTTTAGAGGTCGGTACGCAGTATTTT
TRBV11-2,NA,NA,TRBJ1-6,CASSPGGHSYSPLHF,TGTGCCAGCAGCCCGGGCGGGCACTCCTATTCACCCCTCCACTTT
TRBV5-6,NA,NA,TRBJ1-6,CASSPGSGSYNSPLHF,TGTGCCAGCAGCCCCGGATCGGGCTCCTATAATTCACCCCTCCACTTT
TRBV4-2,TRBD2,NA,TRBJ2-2,CASSQETSGMNTGELFF,TGTGCCAGCAGCCAAGAAACTAGCGGAATGAACACCGGGGAGCTGTTTTTT
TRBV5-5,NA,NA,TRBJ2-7,CASSVLAGLSSYEQYF,TGTGCCAGCAGCGTACTCGCGGGACTCAGCTCCTACGAGCAGTACTTC
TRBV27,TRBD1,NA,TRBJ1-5,CASSPNTGVGQPQHF,TGTGCCAGCAGCCCGAACACAGGGGTGGGTCAGCCCCAGCATTTT
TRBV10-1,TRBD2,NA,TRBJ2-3,CASSEAGSSTDTQYF,TGCGCCAGCAGTGAAGCGGGGTCTAGCACAGATACGCAGTATTTT
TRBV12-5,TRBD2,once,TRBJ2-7,CASGLGRGVGGLESSYEQYF,TGTGCTAGTGGTTTGGGACGGGGGGTCGGCGGACTTGAAAGCTCCTACGAGCAGTACTTC
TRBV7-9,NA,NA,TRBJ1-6,CASSLDTYNSPLHF,TGTGCCAGCAGCTTAGACACCTATAATTCACCCCTCCACTTT
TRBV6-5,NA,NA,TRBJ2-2,CASSPYTGELFF,TGTGCCAGCAGCCCGTACACCGGGGAGCTGTTTTTT
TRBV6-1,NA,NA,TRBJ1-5,CASSTGQNNQPQHF,TGTGCCAGCAGCACCGGACAGAACAATCAGCCCCAGCATTTT
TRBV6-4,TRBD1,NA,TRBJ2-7,CATGGQRSYEQYF,TGTGCCACAGGGGGACAGCGCTCCTACGAGCAGTACTTC
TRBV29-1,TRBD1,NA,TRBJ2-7,CSVRTGGGGEQYF,TGCAGCGTCCGAACAGGGGGCGGGGGCGAGCAGTACTTC
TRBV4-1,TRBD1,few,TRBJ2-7,CASSQRTGSYEQYF,TGCGCCAGCAGCCAAAGGACAGGGTCCTACGAGCAGTACTTC
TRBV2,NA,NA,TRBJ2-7,CASLGGVYEQYF,TGTGCCAGCCTCGGAGGGGTTTACGAGCAGTACTTC
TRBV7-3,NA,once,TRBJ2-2,CASEKTGTGELFF,TGTGCCAGTGAAAAAACGGGTACCGGGGAGCTGTTTTTT
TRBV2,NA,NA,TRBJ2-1,CASRHEAGRDEQFF,TGTGCCAGCAGACATGAGGCGGGGCGCGATGAGCAGTTCTTC
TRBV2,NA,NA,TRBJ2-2,CASASRVHTGELFF,TGTGCCAGCGCGAGTCGAGTGCACACCGGGGAGCTGTTTTTT
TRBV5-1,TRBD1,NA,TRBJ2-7,CASSLGQGALSYEQYF,TGCGCCAGCAGCTTGGGGCAGGGGGCACTCTCCTACGAGCAGTACTTC
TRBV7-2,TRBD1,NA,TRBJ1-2,CASSSVPGQGRIYGYTF,TGTGCCAGCAGCTCCGTCCCGGGACAGGGAAGAATCTATGGCTACACCTTC
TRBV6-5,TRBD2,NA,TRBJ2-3,CASSSRTSSSTQYF,TGTGCCAGCAGTTCCCGGACTAGTTCGAGTACGCAGTATTTT
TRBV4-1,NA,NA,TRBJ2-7,CASSQDGAGAVYEQYF,TGCGCCAGCAGCCAAGATGGGGCGGGGGCCGTTTACGAGCAGTACTTC
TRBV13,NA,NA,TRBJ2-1,CASSFRQDHNEQFF,TGTGCCAGCAGCTTTCGACAGGACCACAATGAGCAGTTCTTC
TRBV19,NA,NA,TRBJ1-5,CASSIRSGYNQPQHF,TGTGCCAGTAGTATCCGATCGGGTTACAATCAGCCCCAGCATTTT
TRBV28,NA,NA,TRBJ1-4,CASSSPGGGEKLFF,TGTGCCAGCAGCTCCCCGGGGGGCGGTGAAAAACTGTTTTTT
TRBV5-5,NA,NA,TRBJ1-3,CASSSPEGWISGNTIYF,TGTGCCAGCAGCTCCCCGGAGGGATGGATATCTGGAAACACCATATATTTT
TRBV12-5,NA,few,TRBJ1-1,CASTRGMNTEAFF,TGTGCTAGTACCAGGGGAATGAACACTGAAGCTTTCTTT
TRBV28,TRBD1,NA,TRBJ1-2,CASSKTGGFGDGYTF,TGTGCCAGCAGTAAGACAGGGGGCTTTGGGGATGGCTACACCTTC
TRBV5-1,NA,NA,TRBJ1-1,CASSLVGQGEAFF,TGCGCCAGCAGCTTGGTGGGTCAGGGCGAAGCTTTCTTT
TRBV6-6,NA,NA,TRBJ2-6,CASSEGESGANVLTF,TGTGCCAGCTCGGAAGGGGAATCTGGGGCCAACGTCCTGACTTTC
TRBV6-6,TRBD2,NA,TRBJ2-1,CASRLQRGGEDEQFF,TGTGCCAGCAGGCTCCAACGCGGGGGGGAGGATGAGCAGTTCTTC
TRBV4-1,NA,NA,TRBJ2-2,CASSQHLGGELFF,TGCGCCAGCAGCCAACATCTCGGCGGGGAGCTGTTTTTT
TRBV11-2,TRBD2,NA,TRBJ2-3,CASSLDWGTRGGTDTQYF,TGTGCCAGCAGCTTAGATTGGGGGACGCGGGGGGGCACAGATACGCAGTATTTT
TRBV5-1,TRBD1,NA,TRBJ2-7,CASNPGGRPYEQYF,TGCGCCAGCAACCCAGGGGGAAGGCCCTACGAGCAGTACTTC
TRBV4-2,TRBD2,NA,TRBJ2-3,CASSRTSGGSTDTQYF,TGTGCCAGCAGCCGTACTAGCGGGGGAAGCACAGATACGCAGTATTTT
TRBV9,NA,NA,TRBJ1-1,CASSVQGSMNTEAFF,TGTGCCAGCAGCGTCCAGGGATCGATGAACACTGAAGCTTTCTTT
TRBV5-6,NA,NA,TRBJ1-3,CASSQSSLGGSGNTIYF,TGTGCCAGCAGCCAATCGTCTCTAGGAGGCTCTGGAAACACCATATATTTT
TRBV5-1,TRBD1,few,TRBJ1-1,CASSFGTGTTLNTEAFF,TGCGCCAGCAGCTTCGGGACAGGGACCACTTTGAACACTGAAGCTTTCTTT
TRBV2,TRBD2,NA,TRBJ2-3,CASSEEVAGGYTDTQYF,TGTGCCAGCAGTGAAGAAGTAGCGGGGGGTTATACGGATACGCAGTATTTT
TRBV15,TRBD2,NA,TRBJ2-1,CATSKNPPASGVDNEQFF,TGTGCCACCAGCAAAAACCCCCCGGCTAGCGGGGTAGACAATGAGCAGTTCTTC
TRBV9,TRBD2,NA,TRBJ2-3,CASSRLAGFTDTQYF,TGTGCCAGCAGTCGACTAGCGGGGTTCACAGATACGCAGTATTTT
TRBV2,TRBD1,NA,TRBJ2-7,CASSDQRDRSGEQYF,TGTGCCAGCAGTGACCAACGGGACAGGTCGGGGGAGCAGTACTTC
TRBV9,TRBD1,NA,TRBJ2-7,CASSTDRGPSYEQYF,TGTGCCAGCAGCACCGACAGGGGTCCCTCCTACGAGCAGTACTTC
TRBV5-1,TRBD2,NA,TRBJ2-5,CASSAGTSGQETQYF,TGCGCCAGCAGCGCCGGGACTAGCGGACAAGAGACCCAGTACTTC